This T cell receptor beta chain came from a study of blood T cells in healthy people across ages. Study information: When template switching was applied, about one barcoded beta molecule was captured per two T cells.

Germline CDR1 MNHNS, CDR2 SASEGT. V gave up 4 bases and J gave up 4 bases, with 13 bases separating them. CDR3 length: 14 residues. This clonotype was observed a single time. Its antigen is not known. With a J-beta primer mix and a sample-barcoded 5' primer, a second PCR ran about 7 to 12 cycles. Tags on each cDNA molecule came from a template-switch adaptor with 12 random nucleotides. TCRdb ran MiXCR on the 5' RACE reads and lists one entry per CDR3 protein. This table holds approximately 600,000 distinct CDR3 sequences, 58% found once. Aged roughly 6 to 100, donors were systemically healthy Caucasians from Russia. Points from the study as a whole: The study lacked donor CMV status, which possibly confounded expanded clonotype changes.

The rearrangement joins TRBV6-1 to TRBJ1-2, with a possible D match to TRBD1 (6 bases). Sequencing used blood. This receptor was identified in a man between 60 and 75 years old in good health. CDR3 sequence: CASSVLGAGYGYTF. DNA of the CDR3: TGTGCCAGCAGTGTTCTGGGGGCAGGCTATGGCTACACCTTC.